Listed here is a single TCR beta chain. The junction and the germline gene differ at one end; a read error may be behind it. The sample is drawn from a study of T cell changes during pregnancy in multiple sclerosis. Sequenced by immunoSEQ multiplex PCR; TCRdb stores in-frame clones only, minus some. The sample lists more than 50,000 clones, nearly 90% seen once, with about 2.5% in the top ten. This CDR3 is 15 amino acids long. Germline CDR1 is MNHEY and CDR2 is SMNVEV (reference sequence). Source: peripheral blood, taken in the first trimester of pregnancy. This TCR came from a female donor with multiple sclerosis, enrolled in a pregnancy study. The chain carries TRBV27 and TRBJ2-2; D is unclear. Written as DNA, the CDR3 is TGTGCCAGCAGCTTATATAGTAGCAGCACCGGGGAGCTGTTTTTT. Its translation is CASSLYSSSTGELFF.